In this sample, the clone carrying this T cell receptor beta chain turned up a few times. Its antigen is undetermined. The data are from a study of blood T cells in healthy people across ages. Overall study findings and caveats: Donor CMV status was unknown, possibly confounding expanded clonotype changes.

CDR1 is LNHDA, CDR2 SQIVND, per germline (reference sequence). The CDR3 has 15 residues. With V trimmed by 3 bases and J by 8 bases, 9 bases remained unmatched. Primed by a sample-barcoded 5' primer and a J-beta primer mix, a second PCR proceeded for about 6 to 12 cycles. One entry per CDR3 protein, called by TCRdb with MiXCR from the 5' RACE reads. The top ten clones hold roughly 8.2% of a sample with 1.5 million to 2 million distinct CDR3 sequences, 28% of them seen once. This sequence originates from a woman aged 25 to 39 in good health. The sequencing sample was made of blood. The rearrangement links TRBV19 to TRBJ2-1, with 8 bases aligning to TRBD2. This CDR3 reads CASSMIGGASYEQFF. DNA for the CDR3: TGTGCCAGTAGTATGATCGGGGGGGCCAGCTATGAGCAGTTCTTC.